This T cell receptor (beta chain) derives from a study of CD8 T cells in ankylosing spondylitis. TCRdb re-derived calls from the 5' RACE reads in MiXCR, one entry per CDR3 protein. Of about 240,000 distinct CDR3 sequences listed, less than 10% are singletons. Study results and limitations: Significant enrichment of disease-linked clones was reported in matched ankylosing spondylitis synovial fluid. There were earlier reports of some motif variants in reactive arthritis synovial fluid and blood. Seemingly characteristic of ankylosing spondylitis blood was a TCR beta motif consisting of roughly 8 highly homologous variants.

This clonotype has ten or more counts. The antigen is undetermined. V was cut by 5 bases and J by 7 bases, with 8 bases left in between. This CDR3 has 11 residues. This chain connects TRBV12-3 or TRBV12-4 to TRBJ1-2; a possible D gene is TRBD1 (5 bases). This receptor was obtained from a male donor with ankylosing spondylitis or in good health (not recorded which). The sequencing input was blood, either unsorted or a sorted T cell fraction (not recorded which). CDR3 DNA sequence: TGTGCCAGCAGTCAGGGCTCTGGCTACACCTTC. It codes for CASSQGSGYTF.